Given below is one T cell receptor beta chain in context. As yet, its antigen is unknown. The germline CDR1 and CDR2 sequences are SGHDT and YYEEEE. J lost 3 bases, V lost 2 bases, and 7 bases had no gene match. This CDR3 is 15 amino acids long. This entry is derived from a study of chemoradiotherapy in HPV16-positive cancers. Overall study results and limits: Only a couple of HPV16-positive patients supplied the functional HPV-specificity definition.

Profiled with immunoSEQ multiplex PCR; TCRdb holds only in-frame clones, not every one. The profile covers some 27,000 clones, with roughly nine tenths appearing a single time and 22% taken by the ten largest. Sequenced material: blood, taken from a patient who underwent chemoradiotherapy. The chain has TRBV5-6 and TRBJ2-7, with 8 positions matching TRBD1. The TCR comes from a human donor with HPV-associated anogenital cancer. The CDR3 protein is CASSFMTGVVYEQYF. DNA for the CDR3: TGTGCCAGCAGCTTTATGACAGGGGTAGTCTACGAGCAGTACTTC.